This T cell receptor (beta chain) appears in the sequencing data of a study of CD8+ T cells in alopecia areata. This clone has more than one count but fewer than ten. The antigen is undetermined. Overall study results and limits: Alopecia totalis/universalis scalp especially showed more expanded CD8+ clones than normal scalp.

CDR1 SGHTA and CDR2 FQGNSA come from the germline V gene. The CDR3 runs 15 residues. Trimming at V came to 5 bases and at J to 6 bases, leaving 11 bases not matched to a gene. Reverse transcribed after extraction, RNA yielded cDNA as the sequencing template. Here immunoSEQ multiplex PCR was the method, and the copy in TCRdb shows in-frame clones only, minus some. The sample shows 140,000 to 150,000 clones, roughly 50% of them seen only once. This TCR was recovered from a human donor with alopecia areata. V usage is TRBV7-2 and J usage is TRBJ2-7; 9 bases line up with TRBD2. Sequenced input: CD4+ T cells sorted from blood. The CDR3 DNA follows: TGTGCCAGCAGCGAACTGACCGGGACTAGCCTCGAGCAGTACTTC. This gives the protein CASSELTGTSLEQYF.